This entry describes one TCR beta chain. Its specificity is not known. Between the trimmed V and J ends, which lost 2 bases and 8 bases, there was a span of 4 bases. Germline V CDR1 and CDR2: MDHEN, SYDVKM. There are 12 residues in the CDR3. This record comes from a study of T cell responses to AZD1222 COVID-19 vaccine. Study-level findings and limits: Spike-wide vaccine-associated CD4 TCRs dominated at 160-218 and 743-854. Baseline antibody screening turned up just six or seven seropositive AZD1222 recipients. Repertoires in all cases were sampled only once the peak T cell response had passed. Close to half of all spike-specific TCRs reportedly target regions of the variants that are unmutated.

The data were produced by immunoSEQ multiplex PCR, yet TCRdb's version contains in-frame clones alone and is incomplete. The profile shows roughly 150,000 clones, less than 95% of them singletons. This TCR derives from an adult in good health. Specimen: peripheral blood, collected on day 0 of AZD1222 vaccination. The V and J genes are TRBV28 and TRBJ1-6; unclear D gene. CDR3 bases: TGTGCCAGCAGTTTAAGGTATTCACCCCTCCACTTT. Translated, it gives CASSLRYSPLHF.